Listed here are 21 T cell receptor beta chains from one sample, sequenced in a study of cytomegalovirus exposure and HLA in healthy donors. The data were produced by immunoSEQ multiplex PCR, yet TCRdb's version contains in-frame clones alone and is incomplete. The profile shows about 140,000 clones, roughly 88% of them singletons. Sequenced: PBMCs. The receptors come from a woman under 30 in good health and CMV-seropositive.

J is TRBJ1-2 and V is TRBV6-4, with D possibly being TRBD1 (5 bases). V lost 4 bases to trimming and J lost 5 bases, with 8 bases between them. Germline V lookup: CDR1 MRHNA, CDR2 SNTAGT. CDR3 size: 12 residues. CDR3 in DNA: TGTGCCAGCAGTGGCCCAGGGTATGGCTACACCTTC. This encodes CASSGPGYGYTF.

The genes are TRBV5-6 and TRBJ1-1; unclear D gene. With 1 base removed from V and 5 bases from J, the gap between germline ends came to 15 bases. The CDR3 has 15 residues. CDR1 is SGHDT and CDR2 is YYEEEE in the germline V gene. CDR3 in DNA: TGTGCCAGCAGCTTGCGGGGAGGGAGGGCGACTGAAGCTTTCTTT. Translating it yields CASSLRGGRATEAFF.

The rearrangement uses TRBV6-1 and TRBJ1-6, with D possibly matching TRBD1 (6 bases). V was pared by 2 bases and J by 6 bases, with 17 bases between. This CDR3 is built from 17 residues. Germline V gene lookup returns CDR1 MNHNS and CDR2 SASEGT. CDR3 loop: CASSEPPGGQGNSPLHF. The CDR3 coding sequence is TGTGCCAGCAGTGAACCTCCTGGGGGACAAGGTAATTCACCCCTCCACTTT.

This clone was observed once. This chain uses TRBV20-1 with TRBJ2-7; D gene ambiguous. The CDR3 has 11 residues. V shed 5 bases and J shed 5 bases, with 10 bases lying between them. CDR1 is DFQATT and CDR2 is SNEGSKA in the germline V gene (reference sequence). Here the CDR3 DNA reads TGCAGTGCTGCGAGATCGGACGAGCAGTACTTC. Its translation is CSAARSDEQYF.

The chain couples TRBV19 to TRBJ1-1, with a weak D call TRBD1 (5 bases). The CDR3 runs 16 residues. V was pared by 1 base and J by 0 bases, with 12 bases between. The germline gives CDR1 LNHDA, CDR2 SQIVND (reference sequence). The CDR3 bases are TGTGCCAGTAGTATAGGGACACGCCTCATGAACACTGAAGCTTTCTTT. Translation gives CASSIGTRLMNTEAFF.

V gene TRBV9 combines with J gene TRBJ1-2, with D perhaps matching TRBD1 (6 bases). The CDR3 extends over 17 amino acids. Germline CDR1 SGDLS, CDR2 YYNGEE. V was clipped by 4 bases and J by 7 bases, with 26 bases between them. The CDR3 loop is CASSTHPRGGGESGYTF. DNA for the CDR3: TGTGCCAGCAGCACCCACCCCAGGGGAGGGGGGGAGAGTGGCTACACCTTC.

This clone was recorded once. This chain links TRBV4-3 with TRBJ2-7; 8 bases map to TRBD2. Trimming took 3 bases from V and 3 from J; bases not matched to a gene: 4. The CDR3 extends over 14 amino acids. In germline, CDR1 is LGHNA, CDR2 YSLEER. This CDR3 is CASSHGAGDYEQYF. The CDR3 DNA reads TGCGCCAGCAGCCACGGAGCGGGGGACTACGAGCAGTACTTC.

This chain links TRBV7-6 with TRBJ2-7; perhaps TRBD1 as D (6 bases). The germline V gene has CDR1 SGHVS and CDR2 FNYEAQ. The CDR3 has 14 residues. Trimming pared 4 bases from V and 0 bases from J, leaving 10 bases between. This chain's CDR3 is CASSSRQDSYEQYF. DNA of the CDR3: TGTGCCAGCAGCTCCCGACAGGACTCCTACGAGCAGTACTTC.

The chain employs TRBV7-2 and TRBJ2-7; tentative D call: TRBD2 (6 bases). Germline values: CDR1 SGHTA, CDR2 FQGNSA. Trimming left V 6 bases short and J 4 bases short, with 22 bases between. The CDR3 contains 16 residues. In DNA form, the CDR3 reads TGTGCCAGCAGTATGGGGGGAGGCAGGGTAAGGTACGAGCAGTACTTC. The encoded protein is CASSMGGGRVRYEQYF.

This rearrangement joins TRBV9 to TRBJ1-2; D is possibly TRBD1 (5 bases). The CDR3 contains 12 residues. V gave up 3 bases and J gave up 4 bases, with 7 bases separating them. Germline CDR1 SGDLS, CDR2 YYNGEE. CDR3 nucleotides: TGTGCCAGCAGCGGAACAGGCTATGGCTACACCTTC. Protein sequence: CASSGTGYGYTF. The full variable domain, completed using reference TRBV9 and TRBJ1-2, is DSGVTQTPKHLITATGQRVTLRCSPRSGDLSVYWYQQSLDQGLQFLIQYYNGEERAKGNILERFSAQQFPDLHSELNLSSLELGDSALYFCASSGTGYGYTFGSGTRLTVV.

This clone appeared once. Additional DNA sequences in this sample encode the identical CDR3. J is TRBJ2-7 and V is TRBV30; 13 positions agree with TRBD2. V shed 0 bases and J 4 bases; nucleotides not matched to a gene: 15. Germline V gene sequence: CDR1 GTSNPN, CDR2 SVGIG (reference sequence). The CDR3 spans 19 residues. CDR3 sequence (DNA): TGTGCCTGGAGTGTACAACGGGGGACTAGCGGGACCTCACATTACGAGCAGTACTTC. Its translation is CAWSVQRGTSGTSHYEQYF.

The chain is built from TRBV9 and TRBJ2-3; 12 positions agree with TRBD2. The CDR3 consists of 16 residues. The V gene's germline CDR1 is SGDLS and CDR2 YYNGEE. The V and J ends lost 3 bases and 7 bases, in that order; junction bases with no gene match: 9. The CDR3 here is CASSARLAGDRNTQYF. The CDR3 DNA is TGTGCCAGCAGCGCCAGACTAGCGGGAGATCGGAATACGCAGTATTTT.

This clone was recorded only once. The chain recombines TRBV7-2 with TRBJ2-5, with 7 bases lining up with TRBD1. The junction had 10 bases not matched to a gene; V was cut back by 5 bases and J by 4 bases. Germline assignment: CDR1 SGHTA and CDR2 FQGNSA. CDR3 length: 15 residues. CDR3 protein: CASSPPGAGGETQYF. The DNA of the CDR3 is TGTGCCAGCAGCCCGCCCGGGGCAGGGGGAGAGACCCAGTACTTC.

V is TRBV9 and J is TRBJ1-1; TRBD1 might be the D (5 bases). V dropped 2 bases and J dropped 3 bases, with 11 bases sitting between them. CDR1 SGDLS and CDR2 YYNGEE come from the germline V gene. The CDR3 has 14 amino acids. CDR3: CASSVGDSHTEAFF. The CDR3 region has the DNA TGTGCCAGCAGCGTGGGCGACAGTCACACTGAAGCTTTCTTT.

This chain links TRBV11-3 with TRBJ2-2, with TRBD2 identical over 7 bases. CDR1 and CDR2 (germline): SGHNT, YENEEA. The trim removed 5 bases at V and 4 bases at J, leaving 7 bases unmatched. CDR3 size: 15 residues. CDR3 residues: CASSDFGGSTGELFF. CDR3 bases: TGTGCCAGCAGCGATTTCGGCGGGAGCACCGGGGAGCTGTTTTTT.

V is TRBV5-1 and J is TRBJ1-3; 8 bases map to TRBD1. The CDR3 has 16 amino acids. The V gene end was trimmed by 1 base and the J gene end by 0 bases; junction bases not matched to a gene: 3. Germline V gene data show CDR1 as SGHRS and CDR2 as YFSETQ. The CDR3 coding sequence is TGCGCCAGCAGCTTGTTAGGACAGGGCTCTGGAAACACCATATATTTT. This gives the protein CASSLLGQGSGNTIYF.

The rearrangement uses TRBV30 and TRBJ2-7; 9 nucleotides line up with TRBD1. The junction had 3 bases not matched to a gene; V was cut back by 1 base and J by 2 bases. CDR3 length: 14 residues. CDR1 and CDR2 (germline): GTSNPN, SVGIG (reference sequence). CDR3 DNA: TGTGCCTGGAGTGGAAGACAGGGGGCCTACGAGCAGTACTTC. This translates into CAWSGRQGAYEQYF.

The V gene is TRBV5-1, the J gene TRBJ1-1, with D tentatively TRBD1 (5 bases). The CDR3 covers 16 residues. V was clipped by 0 bases and J by 5 bases, with 17 bases between them. Germline-derived CDR1 and CDR2 are SGHRS and YFSETQ. CDR3: CASSLGHTREGTEAFF. CDR3 DNA: TGCGCCAGCAGCTTGGGCCATACCAGGGAGGGAACTGAAGCTTTCTTT.

The chain recombines TRBV29-1 with TRBJ2-5; maybe TRBD1 (6 bases). Germline V lookup: CDR1 SQVTM, CDR2 ANQGSEA. This CDR3 spans 14 amino acids. Deletions cut 7 bases from V and 5 bases from J, with 20 bases between. The CDR3 region has the DNA TGCAGCGCCCTGACAGGAGGAGCGATTGAGACCCAGTACTTC. Translating gives CSALTGGAIETQYF.

The V call is TRBV5-1, the J call TRBJ1-6, with 8 bases aligning to TRBD1. With V trimmed by 4 bases and J by 8 bases, 8 bases remained unmatched. The CDR3 covers 15 residues. The germline V gene encodes CDR1 SGHRS and CDR2 YFSETQ. The DNA for the CDR3 is TGCGCCAGCAGCCCCTGGCAGGGGGCTGATTCACCCCTCCACTTT. Translating gives CASSPWQGADSPLHF.

V and J are TRBV4-1 and TRBJ2-5; the match to TRBD2 covers 14 bases. V was clipped by 0 bases and J by 9 bases; unmatched bases: 3. In germline, CDR1 is MGHRA, CDR2 YSYEKL. CDR3 length: 15 amino acids. CDR3 sequence: CASSQDGTSGRSQYF. CDR3 DNA sequence: TGCGCCAGCAGCCAAGACGGGACTAGCGGGAGATCCCAGTACTTC.